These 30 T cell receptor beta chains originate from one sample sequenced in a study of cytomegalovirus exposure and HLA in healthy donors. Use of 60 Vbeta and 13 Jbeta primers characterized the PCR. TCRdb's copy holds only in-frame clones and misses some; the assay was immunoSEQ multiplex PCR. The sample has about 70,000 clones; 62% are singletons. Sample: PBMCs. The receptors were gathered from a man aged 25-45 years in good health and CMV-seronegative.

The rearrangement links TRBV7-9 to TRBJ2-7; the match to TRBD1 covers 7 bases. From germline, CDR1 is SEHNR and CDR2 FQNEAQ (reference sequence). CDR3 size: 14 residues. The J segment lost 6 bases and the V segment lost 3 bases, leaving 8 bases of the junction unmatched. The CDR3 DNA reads TGTGCCAGCAGCTTTTCAGGGGGTCGGGGCGAGCAGTACTTC. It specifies CASSFSGGRGEQYF. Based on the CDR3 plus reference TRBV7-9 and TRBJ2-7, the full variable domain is DTGVSQNPRHKITKRGQNVTFRCDPISEHNRLYWYRQTLGQGPEFLTYFQNEAQLEKSRLLSDRFSAERPKGSFSTLEIQRTEQGDSAMYLCASSFSGGRGEQYFGPGTRLTVT.

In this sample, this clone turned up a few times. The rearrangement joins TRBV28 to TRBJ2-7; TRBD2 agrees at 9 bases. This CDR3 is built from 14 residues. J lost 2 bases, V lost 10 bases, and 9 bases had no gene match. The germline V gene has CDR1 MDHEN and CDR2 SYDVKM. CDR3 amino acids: CATLSGLATYEQYF. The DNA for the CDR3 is TGTGCCACCCTTTCGGGACTAGCTACCTACGAGCAGTACTTC.

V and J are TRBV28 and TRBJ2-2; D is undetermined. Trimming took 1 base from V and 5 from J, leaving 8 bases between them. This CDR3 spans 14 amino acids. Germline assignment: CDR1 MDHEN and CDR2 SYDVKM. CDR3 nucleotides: TGTGCCAGCAGTTTATCGGCGGTAACCGGGGAGCTGTTTTTT. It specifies CASSLSAVTGELFF.

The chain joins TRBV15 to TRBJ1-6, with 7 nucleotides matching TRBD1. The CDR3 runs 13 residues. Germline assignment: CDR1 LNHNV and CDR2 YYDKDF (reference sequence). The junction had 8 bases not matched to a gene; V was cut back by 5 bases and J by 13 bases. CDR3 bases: TGTGCCACCAGCCAGGACAGGTTCCTTCCCCTCCACTTT. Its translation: CATSQDRFLPLHF.

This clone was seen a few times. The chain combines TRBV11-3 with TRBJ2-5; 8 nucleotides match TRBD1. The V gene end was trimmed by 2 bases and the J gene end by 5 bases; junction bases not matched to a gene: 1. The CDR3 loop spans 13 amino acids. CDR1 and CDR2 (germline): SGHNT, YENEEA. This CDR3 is CASSLSGGETQYF. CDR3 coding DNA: TGTGCCAGCAGCTTATCAGGGGGCGAGACCCAGTACTTC.

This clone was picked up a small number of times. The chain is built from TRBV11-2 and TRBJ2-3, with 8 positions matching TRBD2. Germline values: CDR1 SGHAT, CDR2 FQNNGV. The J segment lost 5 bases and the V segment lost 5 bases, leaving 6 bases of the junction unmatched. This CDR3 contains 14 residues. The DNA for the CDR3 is TGTGCCAGCAGCCTGCGGGGGGTCAGAGATACGCAGTATTTT. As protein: CASSLRGVRDTQYF. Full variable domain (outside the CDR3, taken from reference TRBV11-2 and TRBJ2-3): EAGVAQSPRYKIIEKRQSVAFWCNPISGHATLYWYQQILGQGPKLLIQFQNNGVVDDSQLPKDRFSAERLKGVDSTLKIQPAKLEDSAVYLCASSLRGVRDTQYFGPGTRLTVL.

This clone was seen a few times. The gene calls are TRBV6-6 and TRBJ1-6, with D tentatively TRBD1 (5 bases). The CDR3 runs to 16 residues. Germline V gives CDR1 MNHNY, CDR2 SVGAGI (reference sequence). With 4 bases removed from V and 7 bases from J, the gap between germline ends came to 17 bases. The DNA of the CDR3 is TGTGCCAGCAGTTTCGGACACCGAAAAGAGAATTCACCCCTCCACTTT. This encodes CASSFGHRKENSPLHF.

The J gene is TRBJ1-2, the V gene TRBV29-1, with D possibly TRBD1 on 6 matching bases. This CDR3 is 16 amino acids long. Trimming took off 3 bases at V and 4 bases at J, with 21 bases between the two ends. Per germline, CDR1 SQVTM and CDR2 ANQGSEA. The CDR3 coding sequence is TGCAGCGTTGAGGCGTTAGGGCAGGGGATGGGCTATGGCTACACCTTC. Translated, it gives CSVEALGQGMGYGYTF.

Here the CDR3 DNA reads TGTGCCAGCAGCTTAGAGTGGGGGGATCAAGAGACCCAGTACTTC. Its translation is CASSLEWGDQETQYF. The chain uses TRBV7-2 and TRBJ2-5; a possible D gene is TRBD2 (6 bases). Germline CDR1 SGHTA, CDR2 FQGNSA. The CDR3 extends over 15 amino acids. Trimming pared 1 base from V and 2 bases from J, leaving 11 bases between. Combining the CDR3 with reference TRBV7-2 and TRBJ2-5 gives the whole variable domain GAGVSQSPSNKVTEKGKDVELRCDPISGHTALYWYRQSLGQGLEFLIYFQGNSAPDKSGLPSDRFSAERTGGSVSTLTIQRTQQEDSAVYLCASSLEWGDQETQYFGPGTRLLVL.

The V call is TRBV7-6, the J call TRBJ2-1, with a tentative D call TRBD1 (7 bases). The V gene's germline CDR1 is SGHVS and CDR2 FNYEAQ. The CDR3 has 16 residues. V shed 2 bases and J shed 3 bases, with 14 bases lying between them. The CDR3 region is CASSLQGGRGYNEQFF. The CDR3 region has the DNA TGTGCCAGCAGCTTACAGGGGGGACGAGGCTACAATGAGCAGTTCTTC.

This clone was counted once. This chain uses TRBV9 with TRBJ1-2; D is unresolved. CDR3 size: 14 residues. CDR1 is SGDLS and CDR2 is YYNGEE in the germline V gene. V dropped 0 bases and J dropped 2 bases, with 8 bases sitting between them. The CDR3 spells CASSVARQNYGYTF. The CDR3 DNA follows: TGTGCCAGCAGCGTAGCTAGGCAGAACTATGGCTACACCTTC.

This CDR3 is CASNLGGDYEQYF. The CDR3 region has the DNA TGTGCCAGCAACCTGGGGGGGGACTACGAGCAGTACTTC. This chain links TRBV7-8 with TRBJ2-7; 7 nucleotides line up with TRBD2. The V and J ends lost 7 bases and 3 bases, in that order; junction bases with no gene match: 6. The CDR3 has 13 residues. CDR1 and CDR2 (germline): SGHVS, FQNEAQ.

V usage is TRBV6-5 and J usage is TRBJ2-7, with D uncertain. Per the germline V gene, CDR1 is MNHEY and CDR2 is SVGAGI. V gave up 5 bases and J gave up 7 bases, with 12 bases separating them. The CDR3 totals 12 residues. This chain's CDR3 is CASSTPWAEQYF. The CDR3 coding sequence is TGTGCCAGCAGTACCCCTTGGGCAGAGCAGTACTTC.

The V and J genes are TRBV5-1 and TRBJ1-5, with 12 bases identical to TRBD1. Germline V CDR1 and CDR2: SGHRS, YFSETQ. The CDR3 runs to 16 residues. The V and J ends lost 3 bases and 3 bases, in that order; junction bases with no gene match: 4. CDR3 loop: CASSWGDRGPNQPQHF. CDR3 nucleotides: TGCGCCAGCAGCTGGGGGGACAGGGGGCCCAATCAGCCCCAGCATTTT.

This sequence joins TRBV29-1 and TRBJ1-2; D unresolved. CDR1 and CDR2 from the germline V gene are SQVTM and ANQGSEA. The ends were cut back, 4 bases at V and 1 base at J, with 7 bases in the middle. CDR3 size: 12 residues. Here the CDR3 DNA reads TGCAGCGTTGTCAACAGTAACTATGGCTACACCTTC. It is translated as CSVVNSNYGYTF.

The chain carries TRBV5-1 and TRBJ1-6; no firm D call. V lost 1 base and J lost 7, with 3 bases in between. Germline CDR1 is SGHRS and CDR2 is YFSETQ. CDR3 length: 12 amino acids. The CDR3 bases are TGCGCCAGCAGCTTGTCGAATTCACCCCTCCACTTT. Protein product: CASSLSNSPLHF.

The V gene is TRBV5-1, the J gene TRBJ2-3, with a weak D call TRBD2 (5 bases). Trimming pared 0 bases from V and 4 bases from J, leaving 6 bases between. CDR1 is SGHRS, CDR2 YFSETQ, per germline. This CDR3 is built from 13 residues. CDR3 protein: CASSLERADTQYF. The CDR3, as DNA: TGCGCCAGCAGCTTGGAGAGGGCAGATACGCAGTATTTT.

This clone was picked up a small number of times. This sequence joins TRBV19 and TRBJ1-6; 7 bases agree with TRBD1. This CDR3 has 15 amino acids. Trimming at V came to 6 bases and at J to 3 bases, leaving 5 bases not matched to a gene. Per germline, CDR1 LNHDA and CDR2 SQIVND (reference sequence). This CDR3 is CASRGTAGYNSPLHF. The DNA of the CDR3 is TGTGCCAGTAGGGGGACAGCCGGCTATAATTCACCCCTCCACTTT.

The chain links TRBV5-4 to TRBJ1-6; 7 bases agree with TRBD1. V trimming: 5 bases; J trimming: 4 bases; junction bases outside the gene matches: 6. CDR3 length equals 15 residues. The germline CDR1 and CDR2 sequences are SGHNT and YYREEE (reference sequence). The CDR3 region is CASSSGGTYNSPLHF. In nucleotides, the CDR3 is TGTGCCAGCAGTTCAGGGGGAACGTATAATTCACCCCTCCACTTT.

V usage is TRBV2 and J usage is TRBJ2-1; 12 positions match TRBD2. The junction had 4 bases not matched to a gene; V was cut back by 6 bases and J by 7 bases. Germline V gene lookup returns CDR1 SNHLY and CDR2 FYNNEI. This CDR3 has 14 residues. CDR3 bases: TGTGCCAGCAGACTAGCGGGGGGCCGGAATGAGCAGTTCTTC. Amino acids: CASRLAGGRNEQFF.

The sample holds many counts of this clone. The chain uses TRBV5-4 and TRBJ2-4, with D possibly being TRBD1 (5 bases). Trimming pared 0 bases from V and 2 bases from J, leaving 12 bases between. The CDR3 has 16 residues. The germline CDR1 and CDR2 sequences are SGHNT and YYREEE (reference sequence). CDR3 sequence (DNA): TGTGCCAGCAGCTTGGGGGGCAGGGATCCCAAAAACATTCAGTACTTC. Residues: CASSLGGRDPKNIQYF.

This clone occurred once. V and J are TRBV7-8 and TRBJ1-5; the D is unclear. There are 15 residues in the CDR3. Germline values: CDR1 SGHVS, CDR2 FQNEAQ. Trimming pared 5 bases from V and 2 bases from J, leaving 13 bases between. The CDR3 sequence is CASSDLGGGNQPQHF. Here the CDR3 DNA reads TGTGCCAGCAGCGACCTAGGTGGCGGCAATCAGCCCCAGCATTTT.

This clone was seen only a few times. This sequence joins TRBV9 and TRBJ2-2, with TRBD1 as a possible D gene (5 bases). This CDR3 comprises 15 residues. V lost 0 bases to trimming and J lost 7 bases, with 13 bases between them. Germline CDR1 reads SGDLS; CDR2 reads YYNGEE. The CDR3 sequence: CASSVEARVHGELFF. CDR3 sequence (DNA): TGTGCCAGCAGCGTAGAAGCCAGGGTCCACGGGGAGCTGTTTTTT.

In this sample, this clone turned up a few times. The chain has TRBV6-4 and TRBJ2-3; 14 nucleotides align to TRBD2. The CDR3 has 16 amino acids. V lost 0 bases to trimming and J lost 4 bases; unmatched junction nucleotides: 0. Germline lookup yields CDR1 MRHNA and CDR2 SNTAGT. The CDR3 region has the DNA TGTGCCAGCAGTGACTCGACTAGCGGGGGGGCAGATACGCAGTATTTT. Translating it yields CASSDSTSGGADTQYF.

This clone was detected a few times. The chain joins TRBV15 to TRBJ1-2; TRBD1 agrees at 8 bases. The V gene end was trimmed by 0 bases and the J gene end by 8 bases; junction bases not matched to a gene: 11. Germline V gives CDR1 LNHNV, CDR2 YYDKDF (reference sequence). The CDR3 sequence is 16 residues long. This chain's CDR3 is CATSRDWETGEFGYTF. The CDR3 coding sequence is TGTGCCACCAGCAGAGATTGGGAGACAGGGGAGTTCGGCTACACCTTC.

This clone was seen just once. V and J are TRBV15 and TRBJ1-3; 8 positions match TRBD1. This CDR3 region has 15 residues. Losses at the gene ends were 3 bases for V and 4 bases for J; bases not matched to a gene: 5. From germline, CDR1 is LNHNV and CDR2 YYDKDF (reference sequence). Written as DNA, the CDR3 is TGTGCCACCAGCAGTACAGGGGGTTCAGGAAACACCATATATTTT. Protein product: CATSSTGGSGNTIYF.

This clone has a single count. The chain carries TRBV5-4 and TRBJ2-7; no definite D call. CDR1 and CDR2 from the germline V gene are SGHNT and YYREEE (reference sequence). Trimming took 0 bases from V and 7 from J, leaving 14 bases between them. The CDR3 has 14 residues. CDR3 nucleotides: TGTGCCAGCAGCTTGGTCGCAGGCTTAAGGGAGCAGTACTTC. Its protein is CASSLVAGLREQYF.

This CDR3 is CASRRRPNQPQHF. In DNA, the CDR3 is TGTGCCAGCCGAAGGAGGCCCAATCAGCCCCAGCATTTT. The genes are TRBV27 and TRBJ1-5; D uncertain. Trimming removed 8 bases at V and 3 bases at J, with 11 bases between. This CDR3 contains 13 residues. CDR1 and CDR2 (germline): MNHEY, SMNVEV (reference sequence).

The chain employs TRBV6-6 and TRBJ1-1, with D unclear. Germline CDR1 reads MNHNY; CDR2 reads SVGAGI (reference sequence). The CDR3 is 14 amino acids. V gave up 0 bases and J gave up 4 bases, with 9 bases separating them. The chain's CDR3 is CASSYSHSTTEAFF. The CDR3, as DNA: TGTGCCAGCAGTTACTCTCACAGTACCACTGAAGCTTTCTTT.

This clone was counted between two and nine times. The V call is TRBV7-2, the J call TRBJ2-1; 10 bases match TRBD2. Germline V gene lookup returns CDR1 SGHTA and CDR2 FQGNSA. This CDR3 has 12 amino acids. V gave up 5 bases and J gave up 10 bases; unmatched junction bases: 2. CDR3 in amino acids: CASSLTSGEQFF. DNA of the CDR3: TGTGCCAGCAGCCTGACTAGCGGGGAGCAGTTCTTC.